This TCR beta chain was identified during a study of neurological immune-mediated disorders. The time point: longitudinal time-point 1 (baseline). Each CDR3 protein gets one entry after TCRdb re-called the 5' RACE reads with MiXCR. The sample holds about 53,000 distinct CDR3 sequences, approximately 11% seen once. CDR1 ENHRY and CDR2 SYGVKD come from the germline V gene. The V gene end was trimmed by 8 bases and the J gene end by 5 bases; junction bases not matched to a gene: 12. The CDR3 spans 18 residues. Many counts were recorded for this clonotype. The chain uses TRBV10-3 and TRBJ2-2; TRBD2 matches 15 bases. Sample: PBMCs. The receptor was derived from a woman between 40 and 55 years old in good health. The CDR3, as DNA: TGTGCCATCCACTCCGGGACTAGCGGGGGGATTGCTACCGGGGAGCTGTTTTTT. It encodes CAIHSGTSGGIATGELFF.